Included here is one T cell receptor (beta chain) sequence, with context. The record originates from a study of shared clonotypes between healthy human individuals. At the level of the study: CD4 naive and CD4 memory each took three plates per donor, while CD8 naive took two and CD8 memory one.

Sequencing used immunoSEQ multiplex PCR; TCRdb keeps in-frame clones, though not all of them. The sample includes hundreds of thousands of clones, approximately 74% seen only once; the top ten take approximately 1.7%. V was shortened by 6 bases and J by 1 base, with 21 bases between the two germline ends. Germline CDR1 is MNHEY and CDR2 is SMNVEV (reference sequence). The CDR3 runs to 17 residues. The origin of this receptor is a woman under 40 in good health. V and J are TRBV27 and TRBJ1-1; D unclear. Sequencing was done on a sample of memory CD4+ T cells sorted from blood. Subset specified: CD45RA-negative fraction. The CDR3: CASRALRYLPQNTEAFF. Here the CDR3 DNA reads TGTGCCAGCAGGGCTTTACGGTATCTCCCCCAGAACACTGAAGCTTTCTTT.